Listed here are 21 T cell receptor beta chains from one sample, sequenced in a study of T cell clonality in common variable immunodeficiency (dated by TCRdb to the mid-2010s). Receptor libraries were prepared by the immunoSEQ multiplex PCR assay. TCRdb obtained this table from immuneACCESS and retained in-frame rearrangements with V and J assigned. These tables miss some clones; where compared with another copy, unresolved V genes account for less than half of the shortfall, and the remainder is unexplained. The sample records 44,000 or so clones, none occurring a single time. Together, the top ten hold approximately 0.68% of the sample. The sample taken for sequencing was peripheral blood mononuclear cells. Source of these receptors: a person between 18 and 70 years old in good health.

This clone appeared many times. The CDR3 is cut off 3 residues early in the read; its end comes from the germline J gene. This chain connects TRBV7-9 to TRBJ2-1, with 9 bases aligning to TRBD1. The CDR3 is 15 residues long. V trimming: 1 base; J trimming: 4 bases; junction bases outside the gene matches: 2. Germline V lookup: CDR1 SEHNR, CDR2 FQNEAQ (reference sequence). This chain's CDR3 is CASSLDGQGYNEQFF. The CDR3 DNA, read in part, is TGTGCCAGCAGCTTAGATGGACAGGGGTACAATGAG.

This clone appeared many times. The DNA ends 3 residues before the CDR3 does, and the rest of the CDR3 is filled in from the germline J gene. V is TRBV27 and J is TRBJ2-7; 7 bases align to TRBD1. J lost 0 bases, V lost 4 bases, and 9 bases had no gene match. Per germline, CDR1 MNHEY and CDR2 SMNVEV (reference sequence). This CDR3 region has 16 residues. The part of the CDR3 DNA that was read is TGTGCCAGCAGTTCCCTGACAGGGTGGGGCTCCTACGAG. It yields the protein CASSSLTGWGSYE. The whole CDR3 region reads CASSSLTGWGSYEQYF.

This clone was picked up many times. The DNA ends 3 residues before the CDR3 does, and the rest of the CDR3 is filled in from the germline J gene. The chain combines TRBV7-2 with TRBJ2-2; D is perhaps TRBD2 (7 bases). From germline, CDR1 is SGHTA and CDR2 FQGNSA. The CDR3 runs to 14 residues. V lost 3 bases and J 7 bases, leaving 12 bases between the germline ends. CDR3 residues: CASSLSGGDGELFF. The part of the CDR3 DNA that was read is TGTGCCAGCAGCTTGTCGGGGGGCGACGGGGAG.

This clone is termed medium-sized. The read terminates 3 residues before the CDR3 end, so the remaining end is supplied by the germline J gene. V gene TRBV6-1 combines with J gene TRBJ2-1; 7 nucleotides match TRBD2. This CDR3 contains 15 residues. With 1 base clipped from V and 2 bases from J, the junction kept 2 bases outside the gene matches. Germline CDR1 and CDR2: MNHNS and SASEGT. CDR3: CASSEERGTYNEQFF. The sequenced part of the CDR3 DNA is TGTGCCAGCAGTGAAGAGCGGGGTACCTACAATGAG.

This clone was detected many times. The CDR3 end falls 3 residues outside the read, so it is completed with the germline J gene. Other DNA variants within this sample encode the same CDR3. The J gene is TRBJ2-7, the V gene TRBV15; D possibly corresponds to TRBD2 (5 bases). This CDR3 is built from 15 residues. Trimming left V 0 bases short and J 0 bases short, with 9 bases between. Germline V gives CDR1 LNHNV, CDR2 YYDKDF (reference sequence). The CDR3 sequence is CATSRDSGLSYEQYF. The DNA read from the CDR3 is TGTGCCACCAGCAGAGATTCTGGACTCTCCTACGAG.

This clone has at least ten counts. The read gets to within 3 residues of the CDR3 end, and the germline J gene fills in the rest. This chain uses TRBV7-9 with TRBJ1-1; D remains ambiguous. This CDR3 spans 12 amino acids. Trimming took 6 bases from V and 5 from J, leaving 10 bases between them. Germline V gene sequence: CDR1 SEHNR, CDR2 FQNEAQ (reference sequence). Partial CDR3 DNA: TGTGCCAGCAGTGCGGAGGAAACTGAA. Translation gives CASSAEETE. The full CDR3 sequence reads CASSAEETEAFF.

The sample holds many counts of this clone. The read ends 3 residues before the CDR3 terminus; that terminus is restored from the germline J gene. The genes are TRBV20-1 and TRBJ2-7, with a tentative D call TRBD1 (6 bases). Per germline, CDR1 DFQATT and CDR2 SNEGSKA (reference sequence). This CDR3 is 16 amino acids long. Trimming cost V 3 bases and J 2 bases, with 20 bases left between them. CDR3 bases read: TGCAGTGCTAGTGACTTGCTTACAGGGCAAACCTACGAG. It is translated as CSASDLLTGQTYE. The whole CDR3 sequence is CSASDLLTGQTYEQYF.

The table lists this clone with many counts. The sequence runs out 3 residues before the end of the CDR3; the remainder is reconstructed from the germline J gene. V is TRBV19 and J is TRBJ1-4; 10 positions agree with TRBD1. The CDR3 is 15 residues long. The trim removed 4 bases at V and 5 bases at J, leaving 4 bases unmatched. The germline gives CDR1 LNHDA, CDR2 SQIVND (reference sequence). The sequenced part of the CDR3 DNA is TGTGCCAGTAGTACCCGGACAGGGGGGAATGAAAAA. This encodes CASSTRTGGNEK. The entire CDR3 protein is CASSTRTGGNEKLFF.

This clone was seen at least ten times. The read halts 3 residues ahead of the CDR3 end, with the missing end drawn from the germline J gene. The V gene is TRBV19, the J gene TRBJ1-5; a weak D match, TRBD1 (6 bases). This CDR3 spans 14 amino acids. Trimming removed 6 bases at V and 3 bases at J, with 12 bases between. Per germline, CDR1 LNHDA and CDR2 SQIVND (reference sequence). CDR3: CASRDRTYNQPQHF. The CDR3 bases that were read are TGTGCCAGTAGGGACAGAACTTACAATCAGCCC.

This clone showed up many times. The CDR3 end is not reached by the read, which stops 3 residues before it; the germline J gene fills it in. The chain joins TRBV2 to TRBJ2-5, with D maybe TRBD2 (6 bases). The CDR3 contains 15 residues. V lost 1 base, J lost 5 bases, and 14 bases lay in between. Germline-derived CDR1 and CDR2 are SNHLY and FYNNEI. The DNA read from the CDR3 is TGTGCCAGCAGTGAAGGCGGGGCAGGGCGGGAGACC. Its translation: CASSEGGAGRET. The whole CDR3 region reads CASSEGGAGRETQYF.

A word on this clone: Sequencing ends 3 residues short of the CDR3 end; the germline J gene provides the rest. V is TRBV7-3 and J is TRBJ2-4; D is perhaps TRBD1 (5 bases). Germline CDR1 is SGHTA and CDR2 is FQGTGA. This CDR3 has 14 residues. The CDR3 reads CASSLGLGVWGQYF. CDR3 DNA (partial): TGTGCCAGCAGCTTGGGGCTTGGGGTATGGGGT.

This clone was counted ten times or more. The read is 3 residues too short to cover the CDR3 end, so that end is filled in from the germline J gene. The chain is built from TRBV28 and TRBJ2-1; 12 nucleotides line up with TRBD2. Germline trimming cut 5 bases from V and 4 bases from J; bases unmatched to any gene: 3. The length of the CDR3 is 15 residues. The germline V gene encodes CDR1 MDHEN and CDR2 SYDVKM. The part of the CDR3 DNA that was read is TGTGCCAGCAGTCCTAGCGGGAGGGCATACAATGAG. Encoded protein: CASSPSGRAYNE. The entire CDR3 reads CASSPSGRAYNEQFF.

This clone was seen at least ten times. In the same sample, other DNA sequences code for this CDR3. The CDR3 is CATRTDSNQPQHF. CDR3 DNA (partial): TGTGCCACCAGGACAGATAGCAATCAGCCC. The chain carries TRBV28 and TRBJ1-5, with D possibly matching TRBD1 (6 bases). Read data end 3 residues before the CDR3 end; the end is taken from the germline J gene. Germline CDR1 and CDR2: MDHEN and SYDVKM. The V end lost 10 bases, the J end lost 0 bases, and 10 bases lay between the germline ends. The CDR3 extends over 13 amino acids. The whole variable domain, filled in from reference TRBV28 and TRBJ1-5, reads DVKVTQSSRYLVKRTGEKVFLECVQDMDHENMFWYRQDPGLGLRLIYFSYDVKMKEKGDIPEGYSVSREKKERFSLILESASTNQTSMYLCATRTDSNQPQHFGDGTRLSIL.

This clone was found many times. The CDR3 end falls 3 residues outside the read, so it is completed with the germline J gene. The chain links TRBV6-1 to TRBJ1-4; D is ambiguous. The CDR3 spans 15 residues. CDR1 is MNHNS and CDR2 is SASEGT in the germline V gene. Trimming removed 1 base at V and 2 bases at J, with 8 bases between. The CDR3 loop reads CASSEGAATNEKLFF. The part of the CDR3 DNA that was read is TGTGCCAGCAGTGAAGGTGCGGCTACTAATGAAAAA.

In this sample, this clone turned up many times. The CDR3 goes on 3 residues after the read ends, and that part is filled in from the germline J gene. The rearrangement uses TRBV28 and TRBJ2-7, with D perhaps TRBD1 (6 bases). CDR1 MDHEN and CDR2 SYDVKM come from the germline V gene. V was cut by 2 bases and J by 2 bases, with 25 bases left in between. The CDR3 loop spans 19 amino acids. Incomplete CDR3 DNA: TGTGCCAGCAGTTTACCCCGAAGCCCCGGACAGACAATCACCTACGAG. Protein product: CASSLPRSPGQTITYE. The CDR3 in its entirety is CASSLPRSPGQTITYEQYF.

This clone has ten or more counts. The CDR3 end falls 3 residues outside the read, so it is completed with the germline J gene. This rearrangement joins TRBV5-6 to TRBJ2-7, with D unresolved. Looked up from germline, CDR1 is SGHDT and CDR2 is YYEEEE. Deletions cut 0 bases from V and 2 bases from J, with 9 bases between. The CDR3 length is 14 residues. CDR3 sequence: CASSLGQNPYEQYF. The sequenced CDR3 bases are TGTGCCAGCAGCTTGGGGCAGAATCCCTACGAG.

This clone was seen repeatedly, ten times or more. The read finishes 3 residues shy of the CDR3 end, and the germline J gene is used to complete it. The gene calls are TRBV11-3 and TRBJ2-7; 12 bases map to TRBD2. The CDR3 is made up of 14 amino acids. The germline gives CDR1 SGHNT, CDR2 YENEEA. The V segment lost 6 bases and the J segment 3 bases; nucleotides outside the gene matches: 3. The part of the CDR3 DNA that was read is TGTGCCAGCAGTGCGACTAGCGGGAGCTACGAG. It is translated as CASSATSGSYE. The CDR3, in full, reads CASSATSGSYEQYF.

This clone was seen repeatedly, ten times or more. CDR3 residues: CASSTGTGRNEKLFF. The sequenced CDR3 bases are TGTGCCAGCAGCACCGGGACAGGCAGAAATGAAAAA. The chain carries TRBV12-3 or TRBV12-4 and TRBJ1-4; 8 nucleotides match TRBD1. Read coverage stops 3 residues before the CDR3 terminus; the germline J gene supplies the remainder. The junction had 8 bases not matched to a gene; V was cut back by 6 bases and J by 5 bases. CDR3 length equals 15 residues.

There are many counts of this clone. The CDR3 end lies 3 residues beyond the end of the read and is filled in from the germline J gene. V usage is TRBV19 and J usage is TRBJ1-2, with D tentatively TRBD1 (5 bases). The CDR3 sequence is 15 residues long. V was cut by 3 bases and J by 3 bases, with 14 bases left in between. Per germline, CDR1 LNHDA and CDR2 SQIVND (reference sequence). The CDR3 spells CASSILFPGYYGYTF. CDR3 DNA, as far as it was read: TGTGCCAGTAGTATCCTCTTCCCAGGGTACTATGGC.

This clone was found many times. The sequence runs out 3 residues before the end of the CDR3; the remainder is reconstructed from the germline J gene. The rearrangement links TRBV2 to TRBJ2-3, with 9 nucleotides matching TRBD2. Per germline, CDR1 SNHLY and CDR2 FYNNEI. The CDR3 length is 14 residues. V trimming: 8 bases; J trimming: 0 bases; junction bases outside the gene matches: 3. The sequenced part of the CDR3 DNA is TGTGCCAGCTGGGGACTAGCTAGCACAGATACG. As protein: CASWGLASTDT. Given in full, the CDR3 is CASWGLASTDTQYF.

The table lists this clone with many counts. The read ends 3 residues before the CDR3 terminus; that terminus is restored from the germline J gene. The chain couples TRBV5-8 to TRBJ2-7; no definite D call. The CDR3 covers 15 residues. Germline V gene sequence: CDR1 SGHTS, CDR2 YDEGEE. V dropped 0 bases and J dropped 6 bases, with 16 bases sitting between them. This chain's CDR3 is CASSLGTVSLGEQYF. The CDR3 DNA, read in part, is TGTGCCAGCAGCTTGGGCACGGTTTCCCTAGGCGAG.